This paragraph covers one T cell receptor (beta chain) sequence. The antigen it recognizes is unknown. This sample was taken from a study of CXCR3-negative and CXCR3-positive naive CD8 T cells (dated by TCRdb to about 2019). With respect to the entire study: In total, approximately 150 million TRB reads were obtained, corresponding to roughly 1.5 +/- 0.3 million reads per library. The diversity and physicochemical repertoire analyses included eleven to twelve donors pooled from two independent experiments. The TRBV-TRBJ cluster analysis covered naive subsets from several donors and memory cells from 3 donors.

The reads were generated on a NextSeq 550. The Human TCR Profiling Kit (MiLaboratory) was used to prepare UMI-labeled 5' RACE TRB cDNA libraries. cDNA synthesis used the entire amount of extracted RNA, and PCR amplification then used the entire amount of cDNA produced. Libraries were prepared in parallel using an identical number of PCR cycles. The authors' analysis ran thus. With a requirement of at least two reads per UMI, MIGEC and MiXCR extracted about 50,000 +/- 10,000 unique UMI-labeled TRB cDNA molecules per library. On average, each library contained roughly 40,000 +/- 10,000 functional in-frame TRB CDR3 nucleotide clonotypes without stop codons. After downsampling to 5000 UMI-labeled TRB molecules per sample, diversity metrics such as normalized Shannon-Wiener and Chao1 were calculated in VDJtools. VDJtools computed clonotype-size-weighted physicochemical properties of the central five CDR3 residues: interaction energy, strength, volume and Kidera factor 4. TCRdb reanalyzed the reads, keeping one entry per CDR3 protein sequence and omitting DNA. For this entry, the V and J calls and clone size follow TCRdb and not the study's own pipeline. The table held for this sample gives some 54,000 distinct CDR3 sequences. 0.5% to 0.55% of the sample lies in the top ten.

Each CD8+ T cell subset was flow-sorted in triplicate, and some 310,000 cells per subset were placed directly into RLT lysis buffer. To keep memory contaminants out, a stringent definition of naive CD8+ T cells was applied: CD45RO-CCR7+CD27+CD95-. Peripheral blood mononuclear cells were isolated from buffy coats by standard density gradient centrifugation. A FACSAria III was used to flow-sort naive CD8+ T cells into CXCR3-negative and CXCR3-positive populations. Total RNA was extracted from sorted cells using an RNeasy Mini Kit. Via the germline V gene (reference sequence), CDR1 is SEHNR and CDR2 FQNEAQ. The CDR3 has 14 amino acids, counting the end cysteine and phenylalanine. The nucleotide record is missing. Broader findings and caveats from the paper: CXCR3 expression partially decreased after cryopreservation, so most assays used freshly isolated PBMCs. Compared with CXCR3-negative naive cells, CXCR3-positive naive cells had TRB CDR3s with higher hydrophobicity (lower Kidera factor 4), lower energy, and higher strength and volume indices. Within the same donor, TRBV-TRBJ usage looked similar between naive CXCR3-negative and CXCR3-positive cells, but memory cells had distinct patterns. Because surface CD5, which is linked to self-reactivity in mice, was comparable between the naive subsets, TCR interaction strength was also inferred from TRB CDR3 physicochemical properties. Repertoire diversity was comparably high in both naive subsets but much lower in memory CD8+ T cells.

The chain is assembled from TRBV7-9 and TRBJ2-7; TCRdb's assignment of TRBD2 cannot be checked, as there is no DNA. The clonotype originates from a human donor in good health. Some clones in this sample may be carry-over from other donors' samples. Sequenced material: naive CXCR3+ CD8+ T cells from blood. Per the publication, the cell subset or site label means: CD45RO-CCR7+CD27+CD95- naive CD8+ T cells expressing CXCR3 (TNR3+). CDR3 loop: CACSLWDYPYEQYF.